This TCR beta chain was sequenced for a study of OX40 agonist ivuxolimab in advanced cancers. The V gene's germline CDR1 is SGHNT and CDR2 YENEEA. The CDR3 loop spans 14 amino acids. Deletions cut 3 bases from V and 8 bases from J, with 13 bases between. Sequencing was performed with immunoSEQ multiplex PCR; in TCRdb, only in-frame clones are kept and a portion is missing. The sample lists around 65,000 clones; more than 85% were seen once. The TCR comes from an adult with an advanced solid tumor such as melanoma, head and neck, liver or kidney cancer. Sequences were derived from CD4+ or CD8+ T cells sorted from blood, sampled in a trial of the OX40 agonist ivuxolimab. This sequence joins TRBV11-3 and TRBJ2-2; no firm D call. CDR3 residues: CASSFLPFGGELFF. Written as DNA, the CDR3 is TGTGCCAGCAGCTTCCTGCCGTTCGGTGGGGAGCTGTTTTTT. Combining the CDR3 with reference TRBV11-3 and TRBJ2-2 gives the whole variable domain EAGVVQSPRYKIIEKKQPVAFWCNPISGHNTLYWYLQNLGQGPELLIRYENEEAVDDSQLPKDRFSAERLKGVDSTLKIQPAELGDSAVYLCASSFLPFGGELFFGEGSRLTVL.